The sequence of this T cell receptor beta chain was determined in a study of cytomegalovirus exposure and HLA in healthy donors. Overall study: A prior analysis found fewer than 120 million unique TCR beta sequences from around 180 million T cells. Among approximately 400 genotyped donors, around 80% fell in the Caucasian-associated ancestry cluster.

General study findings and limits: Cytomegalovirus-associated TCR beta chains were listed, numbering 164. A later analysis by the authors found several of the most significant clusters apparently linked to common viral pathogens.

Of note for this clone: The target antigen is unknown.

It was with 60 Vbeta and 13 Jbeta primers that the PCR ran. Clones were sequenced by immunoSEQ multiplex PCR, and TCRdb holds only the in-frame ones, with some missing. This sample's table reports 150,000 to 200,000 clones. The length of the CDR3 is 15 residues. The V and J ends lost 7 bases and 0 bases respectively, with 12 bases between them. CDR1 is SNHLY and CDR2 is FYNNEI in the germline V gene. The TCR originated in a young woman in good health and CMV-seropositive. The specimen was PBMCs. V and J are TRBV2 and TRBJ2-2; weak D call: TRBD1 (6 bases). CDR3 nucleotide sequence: TGTGCCAGCAAGGTGGGGGCTGCGAACACCGGGGAGCTGTTTTTT. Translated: CASKVGAANTGELFF.